A selection of T cell receptor beta chains follows, all from one sample in a study of blood T cell repertoires in COVID-19. The table came from immunoSEQ multiplex PCR; TCRdb's copy has only in-frame clones and leaves some out. The top ten clones hold 1% to 1.3% of a sample with 250,000 to 350,000 clones, 75% to 95% of them seen once. The sequenced material came from PBMCs or T cells enriched from blood (not recorded which). The receptors here all came from a woman aged 25 to 39 who had recovered from COVID-19. CDR3s include the opening cysteine and the closing phenylalanine or tryptophan. The order of the fields is D gene, clone size, J gene, V gene, CDR3 DNA, CDR3 protein. A D gene is named only where the DNA matches it firmly. Expanded clones are given a class, and other clones once, few, many or no size at all.

D: -
size: -
J: TRBJ2-1
V: TRBV7-8
DNA: TGTGCCAGCAGCTTACGTGGTGCAGGGTCCTCCTACAATGAGCAGTTCTTC
CDR3: CASSLRGAGSSYNEQFF

D: -
size: -
J: TRBJ2-2
V: TRBV6-4
DNA: TGTGCCAGCAGTGCTTCGGGCACCGGGGAGCTGTTTTTT
CDR3: CASSASGTGELFF

D: -
size: -
J: TRBJ1-5
V: TRBV6-5
DNA: TGTGCCAGCGTCAGAATTTACAATCAGCCCCAGCATTTT
CDR3: CASVRIYNQPQHF

D: -
size: -
J: TRBJ1-5
V: TRBV18
DNA: TGTGCCAGCTCACAACAGGAATTCAGCCAGCCCCAGCATTTT
CDR3: CASSQQEFSQPQHF

D: -
size: -
J: TRBJ1-1
V: TRBV7-2
DNA: TGTGCCAGCAGCGCGACGTTAGGACTGAGGACTTTCTTT
CDR3: CASSATLGLRTFF

D: TRBD1
size: -
J: TRBJ1-5
V: TRBV10-3
DNA: TGTGCCATCAGTGGGACAGGGGCTAATCAGCCCCAGCATTTT
CDR3: CAISGTGANQPQHF

D: TRBD2
size: -
J: TRBJ2-3
V: TRBV6-5
DNA: TGTGCCAGCAGTTACTTGCGGGAGGAGGGGGATACGCAGTATTTT
CDR3: CASSYLREEGDTQYF

D: -
size: -
J: TRBJ1-5
V: TRBV24-1
DNA: TGTGCCACCAGTGATGGTGACAGACGCAATCAGCCCCAGCATTTT
CDR3: CATSDGDRRNQPQHF

D: TRBD1
size: -
J: TRBJ1-4
V: TRBV28
DNA: TGTGCCAGCAGCCCCGACAGGGGGCGTGAAAAACTGTTTTTT
CDR3: CASSPDRGREKLFF

D: -
size: -
J: TRBJ2-2
V: TRBV7-2
DNA: TGTGCCAGCAGCTCCCGCTCGGGGGTTGACGGGGAGCTGTTTTTT
CDR3: CASSSRSGVDGELFF

D: -
size: -
J: TRBJ1-3
V: TRBV21-1
DNA: TGTGCCAGCAGCCAAACACAGTTCATCACTGGAAACACCATATATTTT
CDR3: CASSQTQFITGNTIYF

D: -
size: -
J: TRBJ1-2
V: TRBV5-1
DNA: TGCGCCAGCCGAAGGGCGGGAGAGAACTATGGCTACACCTTC
CDR3: CASRRAGENYGYTF

D: TRBD2
size: -
J: TRBJ2-2
V: TRBV6-4
DNA: TGTGCCAGCAGCCCCGGGGGGGGCGGCACCGGGGAGCTGTTTTTT
CDR3: CASSPGGGGTGELFF

D: -
size: -
J: TRBJ2-7
V: TRBV7-3
DNA: TGTGCCAGCAGCTCCCGACTAGGAGAAGAGGGCCCCAGCGAGCAGTACTTC
CDR3: CASSSRLGEEGPSEQYF

D: -
size: -
J: TRBJ2-1
V: TRBV3-1/TRBV3-2
DNA: TGTGCCAGCAGCCAAACACTAATTTACAATGAGCAGTTCTTC
CDR3: CASSQTLIYNEQFF

D: -
size: -
J: TRBJ2-1
V: TRBV6-2/TRBV6-3
DNA: TGTGCCAGCAGCTTGAACGGGGGCAATGAGCAGTTCTTC
CDR3: CASSLNGGNEQFF

D: -
size: -
J: TRBJ1-2
V: TRBV5-1
DNA: TGCGCCAGCAGCCCACCCCTAGGCGACTATGGCTACACCTTC
CDR3: CASSPPLGDYGYTF

D: -
size: -
J: TRBJ1-2
V: TRBV19
DNA: TGTGCCAGTAGTATGGGGGACTGGGGTGGCTACACCTTC
CDR3: CASSMGDWGGYTF

D: -
size: -
J: TRBJ1-4
V: TRBV28
DNA: TGTGCCAGCAGTTCAGGGGCTAATGAAAAACTGTTTTTT
CDR3: CASSSGANEKLFF

D: -
size: -
J: TRBJ1-5
V: TRBV12-3/TRBV12-4
DNA: TGTGCCAGCAGTCGGGGAAACAATCAGCCCCAGCATTTT
CDR3: CASSRGNNQPQHF

D: -
size: once
J: TRBJ2-7
V: TRBV7-9
DNA: TGTGCCAGCAGCTTCACAGAGAATACCTACGAGCAGTACTTC
CDR3: CASSFTENTYEQYF

D: TRBD2
size: -
J: TRBJ2-3
V: TRBV18
DNA: TGTGCCAGCTCACCACCTTACCTAGCGGGAGGGCCAGATACGCAGTATTTT
CDR3: CASSPPYLAGGPDTQYF

D: -
size: -
J: TRBJ2-3
V: TRBV4-3
DNA: TGCGCCAGCAGCCAAGATGCCAGGACAGCAGATACGCAGTATTTT
CDR3: CASSQDARTADTQYF

D: -
size: -
J: TRBJ2-1
V: TRBV6-2/TRBV6-3
DNA: TGTGCCAGCAGTTACCTTCTGACCCCTAGCTTTGAGCAGTTCTTC
CDR3: CASSYLLTPSFEQFF

D: TRBD2
size: -
J: TRBJ2-1
V: TRBV19
DNA: TGTGCCAGTAGTACTTATAGCGGGAGATCTAATGAGCAGTTCTTC
CDR3: CASSTYSGRSNEQFF

D: -
size: -
J: TRBJ1-2
V: TRBV10-3
DNA: TGTGCCATCAGGAGGGAAGTGGATGGCTACACCTTC
CDR3: CAIRREVDGYTF

D: -
size: -
J: TRBJ2-5
V: TRBV19
DNA: TGTGCCAGTAGTATATACCAGGGCGGCGAGACCCAGTACTTC
CDR3: CASSIYQGGETQYF

D: -
size: -
J: TRBJ1-5
V: TRBV19
DNA: TGTGCCAGTACCGATCGAGGGGGGGACGATTCGCATTTT
CDR3: CASTDRGGDDSHF

D: TRBD2
size: -
J: TRBJ2-3
V: TRBV11-1
DNA: TGTGCCAGCAGCATAACGACTAGCGGGAGTTCAGATACGCAGTATTTT
CDR3: CASSITTSGSSDTQYF

D: -
size: -
J: TRBJ1-1
V: TRBV7-2
DNA: TGTGCCAGCAGCCACAACGGGGGGGGCACTGAAGCTTTCTTT
CDR3: CASSHNGGGTEAFF

D: TRBD2
size: -
J: TRBJ2-7
V: TRBV6-5
DNA: TGTGCCAGCAGAGCAGGACTAGCGGATGCCTACGAGCAGTACTTC
CDR3: CASRAGLADAYEQYF